Presented here are 19 T cell receptor beta chains from one specimen sequenced in a study of T cells in Graves' hyperthyroidism and ophthalmopathy. Using RNA transcripts as the source, TCR beta CDR3 regions were amplified. HTBI primers were the set used in a first-round RT-PCR of the TCR CDR3. TCRdb reprocessed the multiplex PCR reads via MiXCR and lists one record per CDR3 protein. In the table there are a few hundred thousand distinct CDR3 sequences, 15% of which are singletons. The sequencing sample was made of blood. The receptor source for this set is a woman aged 30 to 39 with Graves' hyperthyroidism.

This clonotype was detected many times. The chain links TRBV3-1 to TRBJ2-2; D tentatively fits TRBD1 or TRBD2 (6 bases each). Trimming pared 8 bases from V and 6 bases from J, leaving 19 bases between. This CDR3 has 15 residues. CDR1 and CDR2 from the germline V gene are LGHDT and YNNKEL (reference sequence). This CDR3 reads CASSWGRGGSGELFF. The CDR3 nucleotides read TGTGCCAGCTCCTGGGGCAGGGGAGGCTCCGGGGAGCTGTTTTTT.

This clonotype occurred many times. The chain has TRBV6-1 and TRBJ2-3; D is unclear. Germline V gene sequence: CDR1 MNHNS, CDR2 SASEGT. CDR3 length: 11 residues. V gave up 5 bases and J gave up 6 bases, with 6 bases separating them. This CDR3 is CASSYDDTQYF. CDR3 sequence (DNA): TGTGCCAGCAGTTACGATGATACGCAGTATTTT.

The chain links TRBV4-1 to TRBJ2-7; D perhaps matches TRBD2 (5 bases). This CDR3 has 14 amino acids. CDR1 is MGHRA, CDR2 YSYEKL, per germline. V dropped 5 bases and J dropped 0 bases, with 11 bases sitting between them. CDR3 DNA sequence: TGCGCCAGCAGCATGGACTGGAGCTCCTACGAGCAGTACTTC. Translating it yields CASSMDWSSYEQYF.

This clonotype occurred many times. The chain joins TRBV20-1 to TRBJ1-2; maybe TRBD1 (6 bases). Trimming left V 3 bases short and J 3 bases short, with 11 bases between. The CDR3 is 13 amino acids. Germline lookup yields CDR1 DFQATT and CDR2 SNEGSKA (reference sequence). CDR3 residues: CSASYGGDYGYTF. For the CDR3, the DNA is TGCAGTGCTAGCTACGGGGGCGACTATGGCTACACCTTC.

This clonotype was detected ten times or more. This sequence joins TRBV28 and TRBJ2-5, with TRBD1 matching over 8 bases. Germline values: CDR1 MDHEN, CDR2 SYDVKM. The CDR3 has 14 amino acids. V lost 4 bases, J lost 5 bases, and 6 bases stayed unmatched. In nucleotides, the CDR3 is TGTGCCAGCAGTTCCTCAGGGGGCGGGGAGACCCAGTACTTC. The encoded protein is CASSSSGGGETQYF.

The chain uses TRBV5-1 and TRBJ2-7; D not resolved. The CDR3 length is 14 residues. V was clipped by 7 bases and J by 0 bases, with 14 bases between them. Germline-derived CDR1 and CDR2 are SGHRS and YFSETQ. The CDR3 here is CASAGRPGSYEQYF. The CDR3 region has the DNA TGCGCCAGCGCAGGACGACCGGGCTCCTACGAGCAGTACTTC.

The V and J genes are TRBV5-1 and TRBJ1-2; 8 bases match TRBD1. Germline V gene data show CDR1 as SGHRS and CDR2 as YFSETQ. V shed 3 bases and J 8 bases; nucleotides not matched to a gene: 6. The CDR3 is made up of 13 amino acids. CDR3 DNA sequence: TGCGCCAGCAGCTACCGACAGGGGCAAGGCTACACCTTC. It encodes CASSYRQGQGYTF.

This clonotype turned up a few times. CDR3 sequence: CASSIKNEQFF. DNA of the CDR3: TGCGCCAGCAGCATCAAGAATGAGCAGTTCTTC. The rearrangement uses TRBV5-1 and TRBJ2-1; no clear D gene. This CDR3 is 11 amino acids long. The germline CDR1 and CDR2 sequences are SGHRS and YFSETQ. The V and J ends lost 4 bases and 7 bases respectively, with 6 bases between them.

The CDR3 region is CAISEMGPGTNYGYTF. DNA of the CDR3: TGTGCCATCAGCGAGATGGGGCCTGGCACTAACTATGGCTACACCTTC. The gene calls are TRBV10-3 and TRBJ1-2; tentative D call: TRBD1 (5 bases). V was trimmed by 6 bases and J by 0 bases, leaving 17 bases between them. The CDR3 spans 16 residues. Germline assignment: CDR1 ENHRY and CDR2 SYGVKD.

This clonotype was counted between two and nine times. The J gene is TRBJ1-2, the V gene TRBV14; TRBD1 aligns across 7 bases. The germline V gene encodes CDR1 SGHDN and CDR2 FVKESK. The CDR3 is made up of 12 amino acids. V dropped 5 bases and J dropped 7; count of bases not matched to a gene: 4. The CDR3, as DNA: TGTGCCAGCAGCAGGGGGCTAAGTGGCTACACCTTC. This sequence encodes CASSRGLSGYTF.

This clonotype appeared many times. The V and J genes are TRBV2 and TRBJ2-1; tentative D call: TRBD2 (5 bases). The germline CDR1 and CDR2 sequences are SNHLY and FYNNEI. V lost 7 bases and J 4 bases, leaving 14 bases between the germline ends. CDR3 length: 14 amino acids. The CDR3, as DNA: TGTGCCAGCAAGCCGACTACTCCTTACAATGAGCAGTTCTTC. Residues: CASKPTTPYNEQFF.

Many counts were recorded for this clonotype. The rearrangement links TRBV12-3 or TRBV12-4 to TRBJ2-1; 9 positions agree with TRBD2. CDR3 size: 15 residues. Germline trimming cut 2 bases from V and 6 bases from J; bases unmatched to any gene: 5. CDR3 residues: CASSLYSGRINEQFF. DNA of the CDR3: TGTGCCAGCAGTTTATACAGCGGGAGGATCAATGAGCAGTTCTTC.

This clonotype has ten or more counts. This sequence joins TRBV5-6 and TRBJ2-3; TRBD2 matches 10 bases. The CDR3 runs to 17 residues. CDR1 is SGHDT and CDR2 is YYEEEE in the germline V gene. Trimming took 0 bases from V and 0 from J; bases not matched to a gene: 4. CDR3 sequence reads: CASSLGGLASSTDTQYF. The CDR3 DNA reads TGTGCCAGCAGCTTGGGGGGACTAGCGTCTAGCACAGATACGCAGTATTTT.

This clonotype was detected a few times. The chain links TRBV11-2 to TRBJ2-4; D may be TRBD1 or TRBD2 (5 bases each). Germline V gene data show CDR1 as SGHAT and CDR2 as FQNNGV. The CDR3 length is 17 residues. The V end was cut by 6 bases, the J end by 0 bases, with 18 bases between. CDR3 sequence reads: CASRSFGASPAKNIQYF. The CDR3 DNA is TGTGCCAGCAGATCGTTCGGGGCCTCGCCAGCCAAAAACATTCAGTACTTC.

This clonotype was observed at least ten times. The chain uses TRBV27 and TRBJ1-6; D perhaps matches TRBD1 (5 bases). Germline values: CDR1 MNHEY, CDR2 SMNVEV (reference sequence). The CDR3 consists of 14 residues. With 5 bases removed from V and 10 bases from J, the gap between germline ends came to 15 bases. The CDR3 DNA is TGTGCCAGCAGTCCGCAGGCAGGGTTATCACCCCTCCACTTT. The encoded protein is CASSPQAGLSPLHF.

In the case of this clonotype: It may be a read error: a sequence one base away is much more abundant. The V gene is TRBV27, the J gene TRBJ2-7; D may be TRBD1 or TRBD2 (6 bases each). The CDR3 sequence is 14 residues long. Germline V CDR1 and CDR2: MNHEY, SMNVEV (reference sequence). The CDR3 DNA is TGTGCCAGCAGTGTTTTCGGGGGCTCCTACGAGCAGCACTTC. It encodes CASSVFGGSYEQHF.

This clonotype was counted between two and nine times. A much larger clonotype is one base distant, so this may be a read error. The chain is built from TRBV18 and TRBJ1-4; D uncertain. Germline V gene lookup returns CDR1 KGHSH and CDR2 LQKENI. The CDR3 sequence is 13 residues long. In DNA form, the CDR3 reads TGTGTCAGCTCACCACCCCCAGGCGAAAAACTGTTTTTT. Translating it yields CVSSPPPGEKLFF. Full variable domain (outside the CDR3, taken from reference TRBV18 and TRBJ1-4): NAGVMQNPRHLVRRRGQEARLRCSPMKGHSHVYWYRQLPEEGLKFMVYLQKENIIDESGMPKERFSAEFPKEGPSILRIQQVVRGDSAAYFCVSSPPPGEKLFFGSGTQLSVL.

This clonotype was observed many times. This sequence joins TRBV2 and TRBJ2-5, with D perhaps TRBD1 (5 bases). V was cut by 4 bases and J by 9 bases, with 24 bases left in between. This CDR3 spans 16 amino acids. Germline lookup yields CDR1 SNHLY and CDR2 FYNNEI. CDR3: CASSALEDNGVVSQYF. In DNA, the CDR3 is TGTGCCAGCAGTGCCTTAGAGGACAACGGCGTAGTGTCCCAGTACTTC.

V and J are TRBV28 and TRBJ2-1; 12 nucleotides match TRBD2. CDR3 length equals 15 residues. With V trimmed by 5 bases and J by 9 bases, 8 bases remained unmatched. CDR1 and CDR2 (germline): MDHEN, SYDVKM. The CDR3 loop reads CASSLAGGSRIEQFF. The CDR3 DNA follows: TGTGCCAGCAGTCTAGCGGGAGGGTCCAGAATTGAGCAGTTCTTC.